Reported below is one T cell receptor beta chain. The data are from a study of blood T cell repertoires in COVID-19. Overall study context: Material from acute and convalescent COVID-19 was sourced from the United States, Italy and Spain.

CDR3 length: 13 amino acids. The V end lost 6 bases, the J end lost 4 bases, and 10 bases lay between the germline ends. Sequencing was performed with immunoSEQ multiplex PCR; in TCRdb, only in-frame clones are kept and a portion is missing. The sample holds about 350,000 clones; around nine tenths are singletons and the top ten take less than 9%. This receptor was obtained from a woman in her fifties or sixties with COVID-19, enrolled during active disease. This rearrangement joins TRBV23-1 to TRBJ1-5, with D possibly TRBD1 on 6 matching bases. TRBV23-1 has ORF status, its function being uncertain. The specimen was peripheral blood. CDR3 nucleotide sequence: TGCGCCAGCAGGCTACAGGGTAATCAGCCCCAGCATTTT. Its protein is CASRLQGNQPQHF.